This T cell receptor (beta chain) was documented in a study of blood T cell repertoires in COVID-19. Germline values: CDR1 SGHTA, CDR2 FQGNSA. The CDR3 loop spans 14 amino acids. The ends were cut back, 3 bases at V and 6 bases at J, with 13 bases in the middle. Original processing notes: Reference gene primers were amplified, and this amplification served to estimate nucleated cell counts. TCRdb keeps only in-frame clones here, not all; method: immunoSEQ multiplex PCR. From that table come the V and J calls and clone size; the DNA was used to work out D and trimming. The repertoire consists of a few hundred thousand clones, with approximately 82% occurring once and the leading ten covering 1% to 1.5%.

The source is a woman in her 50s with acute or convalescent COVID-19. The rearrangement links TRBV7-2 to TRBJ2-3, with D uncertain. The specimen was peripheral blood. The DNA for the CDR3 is TGTGCCAGCAGCTTGCTGAGGTTCGGGGATACGCAGTATTTT. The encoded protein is CASSLLRFGDTQYF.